What follows is one TCR beta chain and its context. The CDR3 runs 16 residues. Germline V CDR1 and CDR2: SGHTA, FQGNSA. J gave up 2 bases and V 5 bases, and 6 bases lay outside the gene matches. This sample is part of a study of blood T cell repertoires in COVID-19. Study information: COVID-19 samples, acute and convalescent, were from the United States, Italy and Spain. PBMCs, B-cell-depleted T cells, or T cells were the source of the cDNA or gDNA that made up the material.

Per the original data handling: Amplified reference gene primers provided the basis for estimating nucleated cell counts. Repertoires were generated with immunoSEQ multiplex PCR, while TCRdb's copy carries only in-frame clones and drops some. V and J calls and clone size come straight from that table; D and trimming were deduced from the DNA. The repertoire holds 220,000 or so clones, about nine tenths seen once, with under 7% in the top ten. The source of this sequence is a man in his 60s who had recovered from COVID-19. The sample consisted of peripheral blood. The chain employs TRBV7-2 and TRBJ2-1, with 10 bases identical to TRBD2. For the CDR3, the DNA is TGTGCCAGCAGCATTAGCGGGAGGATCACCTACAATGAGCAGTTCTTC. It is translated as CASSISGRITYNEQFF.